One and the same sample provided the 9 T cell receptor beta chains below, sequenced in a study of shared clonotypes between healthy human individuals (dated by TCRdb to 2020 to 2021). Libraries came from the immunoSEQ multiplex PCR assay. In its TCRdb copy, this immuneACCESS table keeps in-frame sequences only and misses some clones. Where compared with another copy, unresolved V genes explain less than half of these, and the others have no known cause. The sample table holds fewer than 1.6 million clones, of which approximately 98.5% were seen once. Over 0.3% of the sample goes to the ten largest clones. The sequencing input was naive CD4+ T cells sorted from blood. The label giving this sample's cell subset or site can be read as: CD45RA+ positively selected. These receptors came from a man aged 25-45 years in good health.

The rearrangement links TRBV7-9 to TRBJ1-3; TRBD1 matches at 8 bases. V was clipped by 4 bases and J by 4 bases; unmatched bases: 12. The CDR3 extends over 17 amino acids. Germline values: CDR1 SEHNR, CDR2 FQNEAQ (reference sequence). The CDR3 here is CASSSDSRDRLGNTIYF. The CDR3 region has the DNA TGTGCCAGCAGCTCCGACTCCCGGGACAGGTTAGGAAACACCATATATTTT.

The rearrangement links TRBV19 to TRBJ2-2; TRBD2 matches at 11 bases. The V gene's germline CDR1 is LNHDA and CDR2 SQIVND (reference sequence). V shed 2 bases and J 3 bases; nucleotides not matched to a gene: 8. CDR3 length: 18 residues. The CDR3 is CASSIRGTSGAYTGELFF. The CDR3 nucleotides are TGTGCCAGTAGTATAAGGGGGACTAGCGGAGCCTACACCGGGGAGCTGTTTTTT.

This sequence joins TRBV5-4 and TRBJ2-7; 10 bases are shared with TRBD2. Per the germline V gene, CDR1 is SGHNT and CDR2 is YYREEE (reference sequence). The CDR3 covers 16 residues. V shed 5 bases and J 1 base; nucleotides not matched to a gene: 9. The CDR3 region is CASSDMTSGFSYEQYF. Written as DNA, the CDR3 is TGTGCCAGCAGTGACATGACTAGCGGGTTTTCCTACGAGCAGTACTTC.

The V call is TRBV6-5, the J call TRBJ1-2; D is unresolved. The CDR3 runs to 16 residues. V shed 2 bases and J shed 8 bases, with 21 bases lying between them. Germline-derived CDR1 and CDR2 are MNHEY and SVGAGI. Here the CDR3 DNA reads TGTGCCAGCAGTTACAGCCTGCCAGGAGCCGGCGGCGGCTACACCTTC. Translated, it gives CASSYSLPGAGGGYTF.

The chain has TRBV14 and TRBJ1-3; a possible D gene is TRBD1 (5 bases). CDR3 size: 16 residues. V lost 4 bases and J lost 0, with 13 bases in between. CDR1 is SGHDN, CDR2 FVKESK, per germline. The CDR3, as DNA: TGTGCCAGCAGCCGGACGCCAGGGATCTCTGGAAACACCATATATTTT. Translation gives CASSRTPGISGNTIYF.

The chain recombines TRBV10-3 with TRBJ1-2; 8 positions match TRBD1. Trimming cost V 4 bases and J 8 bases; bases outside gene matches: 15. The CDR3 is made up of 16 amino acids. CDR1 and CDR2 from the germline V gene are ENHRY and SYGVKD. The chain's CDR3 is CAISVGQGAGLDGYTF. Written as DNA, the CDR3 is TGTGCCATCAGTGTAGGGCAGGGGGCCGGTTTGGACGGCTACACCTTC.

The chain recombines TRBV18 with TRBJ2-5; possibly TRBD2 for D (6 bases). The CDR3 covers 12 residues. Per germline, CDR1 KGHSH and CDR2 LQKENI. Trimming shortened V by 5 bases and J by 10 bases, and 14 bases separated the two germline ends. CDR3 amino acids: CASSSRDFLQYF. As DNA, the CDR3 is TGTGCCAGCTCATCAAGGGACTTTCTCCAGTACTTC. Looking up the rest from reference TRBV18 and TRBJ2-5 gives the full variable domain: NAGVMQNPRHLVRRRGQEARLRCSPMKGHSHVYWYRQLPEEGLKFMVYLQKENIIDESGMPKERFSAEFPKEGPSILRIQQVVRGDSAAYFCASSSRDFLQYFGPGTRLLVL.

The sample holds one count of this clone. CDR3 residues: CASSKSAGSSYNEQFF. The CDR3 DNA reads as TGTGCCAGCAGCAAATCAGCGGGATCCTCCTACAATGAGCAGTTCTTC. The chain carries TRBV7-6 and TRBJ2-1; 7 bases line up with TRBD2. Germline V gives CDR1 SGHVS, CDR2 FNYEAQ. J lost 0 bases, V lost 5 bases, and 7 bases had no gene match. The CDR3 spans 16 residues.

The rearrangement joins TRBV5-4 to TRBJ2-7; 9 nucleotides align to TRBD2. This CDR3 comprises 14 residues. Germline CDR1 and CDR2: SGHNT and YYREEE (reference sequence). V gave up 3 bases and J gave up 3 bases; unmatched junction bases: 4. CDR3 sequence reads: CASSSPAGGYEQYF. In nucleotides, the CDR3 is TGTGCCAGCAGCTCCCCAGCGGGAGGCTACGAGCAGTACTTC.